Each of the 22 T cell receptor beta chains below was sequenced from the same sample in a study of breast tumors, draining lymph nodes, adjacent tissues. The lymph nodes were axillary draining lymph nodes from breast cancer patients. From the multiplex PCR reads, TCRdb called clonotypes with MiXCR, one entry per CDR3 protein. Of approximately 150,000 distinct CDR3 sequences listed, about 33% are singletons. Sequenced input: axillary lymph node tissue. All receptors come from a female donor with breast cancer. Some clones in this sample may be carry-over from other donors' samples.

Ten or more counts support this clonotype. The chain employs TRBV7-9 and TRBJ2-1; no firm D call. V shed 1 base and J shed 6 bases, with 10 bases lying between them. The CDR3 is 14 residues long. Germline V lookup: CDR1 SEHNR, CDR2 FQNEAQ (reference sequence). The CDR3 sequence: CASSLEIRTNEQFF. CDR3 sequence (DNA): TGTGCCAGCAGCTTAGAAATCAGAACCAATGAGCAGTTCTTC.

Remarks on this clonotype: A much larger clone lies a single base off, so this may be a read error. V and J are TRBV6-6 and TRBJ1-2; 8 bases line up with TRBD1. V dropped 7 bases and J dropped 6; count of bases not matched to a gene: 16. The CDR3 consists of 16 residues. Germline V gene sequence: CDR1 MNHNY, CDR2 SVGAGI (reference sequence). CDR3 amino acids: CASNLGPGGVRDGYTF. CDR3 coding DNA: TGTGCCAGCAATCTGGGCCCAGGGGGCGTAAGGGATGGCTACACCTTC.

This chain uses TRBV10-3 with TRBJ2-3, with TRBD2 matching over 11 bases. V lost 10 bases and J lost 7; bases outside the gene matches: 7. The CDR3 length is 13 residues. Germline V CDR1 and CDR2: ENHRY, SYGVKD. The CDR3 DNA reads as TGTGCCACCGGGACTAGCGGTGTGAATACGCAGTATTTT. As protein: CATGTSGVNTQYF.

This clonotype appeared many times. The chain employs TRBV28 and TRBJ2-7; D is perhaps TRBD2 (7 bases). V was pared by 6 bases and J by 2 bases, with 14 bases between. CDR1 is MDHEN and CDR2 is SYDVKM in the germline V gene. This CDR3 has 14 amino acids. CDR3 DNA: TGTGCCAGCAGGGGGGAGGGGACAACCTACGAGCAGTACTTC. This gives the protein CASRGEGTTYEQYF.

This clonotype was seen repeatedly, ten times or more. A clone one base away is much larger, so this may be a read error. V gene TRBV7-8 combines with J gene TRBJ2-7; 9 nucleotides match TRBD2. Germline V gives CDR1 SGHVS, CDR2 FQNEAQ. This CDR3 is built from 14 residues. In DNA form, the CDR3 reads TGTGCCGGCAGCTTAGAGCGGGGGGCTTTCGAGCAGTACGTC. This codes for CAGSLERGAFEQYV.

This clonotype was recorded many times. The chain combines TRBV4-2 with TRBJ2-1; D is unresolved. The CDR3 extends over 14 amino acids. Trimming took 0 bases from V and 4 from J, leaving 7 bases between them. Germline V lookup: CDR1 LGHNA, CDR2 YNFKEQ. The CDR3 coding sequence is TGTGCCAGCAGCCAAGATGTAAATTACAATGAGCAGTTCTTC. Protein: CASSQDVNYNEQFF.

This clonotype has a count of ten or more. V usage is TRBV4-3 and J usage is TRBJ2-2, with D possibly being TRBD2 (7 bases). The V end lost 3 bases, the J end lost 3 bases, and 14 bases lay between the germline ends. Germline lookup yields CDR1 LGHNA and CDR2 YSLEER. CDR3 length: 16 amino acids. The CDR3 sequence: CASSHVGGGYTGELFF. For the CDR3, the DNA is TGCGCCAGCAGCCACGTAGGGGGGGGCTACACCGGGGAGCTGTTTTTT.

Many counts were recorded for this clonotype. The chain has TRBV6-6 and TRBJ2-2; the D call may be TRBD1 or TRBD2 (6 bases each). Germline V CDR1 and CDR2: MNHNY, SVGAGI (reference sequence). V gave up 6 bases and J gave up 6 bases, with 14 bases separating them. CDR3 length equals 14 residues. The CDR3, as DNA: TGTGCCAGCAGAACAAACAGGGAGGCCGGGGAGCTGTTTTTT. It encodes CASRTNREAGELFF.

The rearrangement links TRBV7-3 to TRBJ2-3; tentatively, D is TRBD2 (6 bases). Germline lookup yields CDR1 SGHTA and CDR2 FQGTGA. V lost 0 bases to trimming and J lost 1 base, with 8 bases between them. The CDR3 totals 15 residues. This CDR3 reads CASSLTAGRTDTQYF. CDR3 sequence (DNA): TGTGCCAGCAGCTTAACAGCGGGTCGCACAGATACGCAGTATTTT. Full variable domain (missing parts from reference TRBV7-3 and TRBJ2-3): GAGVSQTPSNKVTEKGKYVELRCDPISGHTALYWYRQSLGQGPEFLIYFQGTGAADDSGLPNDRFFAVRPEGSVSTLKIQRTERGDSAVYLCASSLTAGRTDTQYFGPGTRLTVL.

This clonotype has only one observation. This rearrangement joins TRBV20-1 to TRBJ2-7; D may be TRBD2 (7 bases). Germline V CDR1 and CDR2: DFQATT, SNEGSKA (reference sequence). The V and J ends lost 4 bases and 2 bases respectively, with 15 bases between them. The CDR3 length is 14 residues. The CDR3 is CSATSGGGPYEQYF. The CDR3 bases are TGCAGTGCTACGTCGGGGGGCGGACCCTACGAGCAGTACTTC.

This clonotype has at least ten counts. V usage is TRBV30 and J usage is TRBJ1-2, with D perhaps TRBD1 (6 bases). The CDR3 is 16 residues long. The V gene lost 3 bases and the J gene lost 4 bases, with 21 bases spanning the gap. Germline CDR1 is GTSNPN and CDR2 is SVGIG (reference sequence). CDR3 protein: CAWSGGPQGSGYGYTF. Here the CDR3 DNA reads TGTGCCTGGAGCGGGGGCCCCCAGGGTTCGGGCTATGGCTACACCTTC.

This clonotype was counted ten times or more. CDR3 protein: CAWSVSGARNNEQFF. In DNA, the CDR3 is TGTGCCTGGAGTGTCTCCGGGGCGAGAAACAATGAGCAGTTCTTC. The chain carries TRBV30 and TRBJ2-1; D tentatively reads TRBD1 or TRBD2 (5 bases each). Trimming removed 0 bases at V and 5 bases at J, with 14 bases between. The germline V gene encodes CDR1 GTSNPN and CDR2 SVGIG (reference sequence). CDR3 size: 15 residues.

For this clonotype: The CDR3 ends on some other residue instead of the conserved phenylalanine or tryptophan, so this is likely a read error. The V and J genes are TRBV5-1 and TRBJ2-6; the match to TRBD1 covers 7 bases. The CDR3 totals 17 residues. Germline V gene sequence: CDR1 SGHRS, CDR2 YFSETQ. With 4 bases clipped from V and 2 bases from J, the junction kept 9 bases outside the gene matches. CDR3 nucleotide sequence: TGCGCCAGCAGCGGGGGACAGACTTACCCTGGGGCCAACGTCCTGACTCTC. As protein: CASSGGQTYPGANVLTL.

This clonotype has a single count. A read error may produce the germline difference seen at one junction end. CDR3 nucleotides: TGTGCCAGCAGCTTACACGGGGAACAATACACTTCGTCCTTC. Translation gives CASSLHGEQYTSSF. This chain connects TRBV7-9 to TRBJ2-1; TRBD2 might be the D (5 bases). Germline values: CDR1 SEHNR, CDR2 FQNEAQ (reference sequence). This CDR3 comprises 14 residues.

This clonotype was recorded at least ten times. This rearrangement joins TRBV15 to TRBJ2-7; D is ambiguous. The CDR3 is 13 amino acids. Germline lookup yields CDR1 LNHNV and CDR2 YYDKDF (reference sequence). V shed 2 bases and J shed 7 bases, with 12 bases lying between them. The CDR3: CATSRTRQVEQYV. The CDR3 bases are TGTGCCACCAGCAGAACCCGCCAGGTTGAGCAGTACGTC.

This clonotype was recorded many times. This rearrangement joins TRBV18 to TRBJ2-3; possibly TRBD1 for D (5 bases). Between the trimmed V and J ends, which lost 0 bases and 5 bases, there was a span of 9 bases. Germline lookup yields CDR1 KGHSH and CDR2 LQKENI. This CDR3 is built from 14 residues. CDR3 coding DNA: TGTGCCAGCTCACCACCGCAAAGGGGAGATACGCAGTATTTT. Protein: CASSPPQRGDTQYF.

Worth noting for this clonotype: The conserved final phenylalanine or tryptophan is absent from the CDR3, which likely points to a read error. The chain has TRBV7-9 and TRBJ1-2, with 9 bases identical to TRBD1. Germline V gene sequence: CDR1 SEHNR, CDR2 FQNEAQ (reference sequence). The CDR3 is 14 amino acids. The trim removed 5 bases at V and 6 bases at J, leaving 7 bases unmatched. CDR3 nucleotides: TGTGCCAGCAGCGCCCGGGGACAGGGTGATGGCTACACCCAC. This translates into CASSARGQGDGYTH.

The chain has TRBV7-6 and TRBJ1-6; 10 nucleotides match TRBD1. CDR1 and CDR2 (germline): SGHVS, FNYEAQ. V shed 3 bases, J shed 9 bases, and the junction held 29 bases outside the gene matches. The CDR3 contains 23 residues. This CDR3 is CASSFYICSARGLTGGLGSPLHF. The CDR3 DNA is TGTGCCAGCAGCTTCTACATTTGCAGTGCTAGAGGTCTGACAGGGGGCCTTGGTTCACCCCTCCACTTT. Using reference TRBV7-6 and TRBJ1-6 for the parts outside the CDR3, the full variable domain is GAGVSQSPRYKVTKRGQDVALRCDPISGHVSLYWYRQALGQGPEFLTYFNYEAQQDKSGLPNDRFSAERPEGSISTLTIQRTEQRDSAMYRCASSFYICSARGLTGGLGSPLHFGNGTRLTVT.

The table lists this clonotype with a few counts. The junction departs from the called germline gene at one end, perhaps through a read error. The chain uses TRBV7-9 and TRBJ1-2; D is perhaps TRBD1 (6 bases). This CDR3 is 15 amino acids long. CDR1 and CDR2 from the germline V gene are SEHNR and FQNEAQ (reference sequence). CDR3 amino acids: CASSRDSGAYYGYPF. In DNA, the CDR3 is TGTGCCAGCAGCCGGGATTCAGGGGCCTACTATGGCTACCCCTTC.

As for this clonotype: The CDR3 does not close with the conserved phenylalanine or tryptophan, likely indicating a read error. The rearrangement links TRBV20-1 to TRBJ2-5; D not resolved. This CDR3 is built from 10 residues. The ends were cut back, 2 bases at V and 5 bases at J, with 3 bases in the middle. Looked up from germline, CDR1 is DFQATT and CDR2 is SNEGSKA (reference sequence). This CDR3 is CSARLETQYC. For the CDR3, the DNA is TGCAGTGCTAGACTTGAGACCCAGTACTGC.

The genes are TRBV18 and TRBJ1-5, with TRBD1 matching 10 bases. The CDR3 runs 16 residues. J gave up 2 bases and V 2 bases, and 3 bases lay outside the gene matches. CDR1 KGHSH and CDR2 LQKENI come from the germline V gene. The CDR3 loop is CASSPGTGAGNQPQHF. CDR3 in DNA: TGTGCCAGCTCACCAGGGACAGGGGCGGGCAATCAGCCCCAGCATTTT.

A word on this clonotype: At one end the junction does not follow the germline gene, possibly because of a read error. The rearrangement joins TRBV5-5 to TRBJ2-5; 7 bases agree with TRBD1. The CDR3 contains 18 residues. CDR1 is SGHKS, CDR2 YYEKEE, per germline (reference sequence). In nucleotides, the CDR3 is TGTGCTAGCAGCTGGATGAAGTTGTCCCGGGACAGTCAAGGGACCCAGTACTTC. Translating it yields CASSWMKLSRDSQGTQYF. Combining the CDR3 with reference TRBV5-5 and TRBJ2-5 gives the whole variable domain DAGVTQSPTHLIKTRGQQVTLRCSPISGHKSVSWYQQVLGQGPQFIFQYYEKEERGRGNFPDRFSARQFPNYSSELNVNALLLGDSALYLCASSWMKLSRDSQGTQYFGPGTRLLVL.